These 6 T cell receptor beta chains share one sample of origin, sequenced in a study of immune evolution from preneoplasia to lung adenocarcinoma. Produced via immunoSEQ multiplex PCR; TCRdb's table is partial and in-frame only. The sample lists about 3,700 clones, approximately 85% seen once, with 2.1% in the top ten. The sample was FFPE invasive lung adenocarcinoma tissue. These receptors were obtained from a person aged 45 to 59 with lung adenocarcinoma.

The rearrangement joins TRBV7-3 to TRBJ1-1, with a weak D call TRBD1 (6 bases). The CDR3 is made up of 13 amino acids. Per germline, CDR1 SGHTA and CDR2 FQGTGA. The V gene lost 4 bases and the J gene lost 8 bases, with 14 bases spanning the gap. The CDR3 DNA reads as TGTGCCAGCAGCTCGACAGGAGGGGGAGAAGCTTTCTTT. Encoded protein: CASSSTGGGEAFF.

The chain is built from TRBV9 and TRBJ1-4, with D unclear. Germline V gene lookup returns CDR1 SGDLS and CDR2 YYNGEE. Trimming took 0 bases from V and 7 from J, leaving 16 bases between them. CDR3 size: 16 residues. As DNA, the CDR3 is TGTGCCAGCAGCGTAGGTACCGTCCGAGCGGGTGAAAAACTGTTTTTT. Translation gives CASSVGTVRAGEKLFF.

This rearrangement joins TRBV6-6 to TRBJ1-2; TRBD1 matches 12 bases. CDR3 length: 15 amino acids. Losses at the gene ends were 5 bases for V and 4 bases for J; bases not matched to a gene: 5. From germline, CDR1 is MNHNY and CDR2 SVGAGI (reference sequence). The CDR3 region has the DNA TGTGCCAGCAGTAATCGGGACAGGGGGCTCTATGGCTACACCTTC. Translation: CASSNRDRGLYGYTF.

The chain links TRBV14 to TRBJ1-1, with 8 bases aligning to TRBD1. Germline V lookup: CDR1 SGHDN, CDR2 FVKESK. V trimming: 7 bases; J trimming: 0 bases; junction bases outside the gene matches: 13. The CDR3 has 17 amino acids. The CDR3 bases are TGTGCCAGCATACCGACAGGGGAAATTTACATGAACACTGAAGCTTTCTTT. Translated, it gives CASIPTGEIYMNTEAFF.

The CDR3 bases are TGTGCCAGCAGCGTTGGGCTAGCGGGACTGAATGAGCAGTTCTTC. Translated: CASSVGLAGLNEQFF. The chain uses TRBV9 and TRBJ2-1; 9 nucleotides agree with TRBD2. The V gene end was trimmed by 2 bases and the J gene end by 7 bases; junction bases not matched to a gene: 7. Germline V CDR1 and CDR2: SGDLS, YYNGEE. The CDR3 loop spans 15 amino acids.

The rearrangement joins TRBV28 to TRBJ1-5; no firm D call. This CDR3 is built from 14 residues. Germline V CDR1 and CDR2: MDHEN, SYDVKM. The CDR3 DNA reads as TGTAGTTCCTCAGGATTTTATAGCAATCAGCCCCAGCATTTT. It yields the protein CSSSGFYSNQPQHF.